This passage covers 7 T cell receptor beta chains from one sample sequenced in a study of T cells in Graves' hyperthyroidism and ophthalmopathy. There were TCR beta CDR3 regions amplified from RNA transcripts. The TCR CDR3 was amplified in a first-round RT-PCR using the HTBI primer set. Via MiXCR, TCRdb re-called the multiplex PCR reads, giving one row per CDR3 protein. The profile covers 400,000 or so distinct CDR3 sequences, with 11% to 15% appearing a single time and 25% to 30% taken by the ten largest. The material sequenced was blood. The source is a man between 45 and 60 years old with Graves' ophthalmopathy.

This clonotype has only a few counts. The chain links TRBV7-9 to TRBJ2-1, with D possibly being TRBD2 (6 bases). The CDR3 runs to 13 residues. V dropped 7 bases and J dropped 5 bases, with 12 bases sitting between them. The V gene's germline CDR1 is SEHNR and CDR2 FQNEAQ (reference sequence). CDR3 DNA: TGTGCCAGCACCGGAGGGCCGGACAATGAGCAGTTCTTC. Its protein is CASTGGPDNEQFF.

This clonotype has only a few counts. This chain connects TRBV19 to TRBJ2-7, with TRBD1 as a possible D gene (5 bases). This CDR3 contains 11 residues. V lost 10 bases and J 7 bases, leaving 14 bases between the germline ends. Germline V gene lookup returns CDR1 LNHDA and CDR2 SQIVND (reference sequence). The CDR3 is CATQGMREQYF. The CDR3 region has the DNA TGTGCCACCCAGGGTATGCGAGAGCAGTACTTC.

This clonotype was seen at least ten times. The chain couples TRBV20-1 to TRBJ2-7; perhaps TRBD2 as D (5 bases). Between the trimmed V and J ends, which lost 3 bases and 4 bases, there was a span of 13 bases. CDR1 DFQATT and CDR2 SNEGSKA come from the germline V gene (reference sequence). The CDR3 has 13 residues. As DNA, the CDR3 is TGCAGTGCTAGTACCGGGATGGTTTACGAGCAGTACTTC. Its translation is CSASTGMVYEQYF.

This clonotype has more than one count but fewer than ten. The CDR3: CAISESGGGYNEQFF. CDR3 nucleotides: TGTGCCATCAGTGAGTCGGGGGGAGGGTACAATGAGCAGTTCTTC. The chain couples TRBV10-3 to TRBJ2-1; 7 nucleotides agree with TRBD2. V was pared by 0 bases and J by 4 bases, with 3 bases of the junction left unmatched. Per germline, CDR1 ENHRY and CDR2 SYGVKD. CDR3 size: 15 residues.

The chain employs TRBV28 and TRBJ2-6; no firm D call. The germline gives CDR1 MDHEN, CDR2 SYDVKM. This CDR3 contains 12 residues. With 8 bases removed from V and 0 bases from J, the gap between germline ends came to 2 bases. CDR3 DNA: TGTGCCAGCGGCTCTGGGGCCAACGTCCTGACTTTC. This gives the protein CASGSGANVLTF.

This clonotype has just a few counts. CDR3 DNA: TGTGCCTGGAGAGGAGACACTCCGCCCCAGCATTTT. Protein: CAWRGDTPPQHF. The chain employs TRBV30 and TRBJ1-5; unclear D gene. CDR3 length equals 12 residues. V lost 3 bases to trimming and J lost 9 bases, with 12 bases between them. The V gene's germline CDR1 is GTSNPN and CDR2 SVGIG (reference sequence).

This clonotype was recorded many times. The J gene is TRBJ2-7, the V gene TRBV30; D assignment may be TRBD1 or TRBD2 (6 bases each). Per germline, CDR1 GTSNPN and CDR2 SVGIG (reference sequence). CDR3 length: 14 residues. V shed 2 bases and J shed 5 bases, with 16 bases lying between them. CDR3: CAWSMGGSFDEQYF. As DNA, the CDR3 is TGTGCCTGGAGTATGGGGGGCAGCTTCGACGAGCAGTACTTC.